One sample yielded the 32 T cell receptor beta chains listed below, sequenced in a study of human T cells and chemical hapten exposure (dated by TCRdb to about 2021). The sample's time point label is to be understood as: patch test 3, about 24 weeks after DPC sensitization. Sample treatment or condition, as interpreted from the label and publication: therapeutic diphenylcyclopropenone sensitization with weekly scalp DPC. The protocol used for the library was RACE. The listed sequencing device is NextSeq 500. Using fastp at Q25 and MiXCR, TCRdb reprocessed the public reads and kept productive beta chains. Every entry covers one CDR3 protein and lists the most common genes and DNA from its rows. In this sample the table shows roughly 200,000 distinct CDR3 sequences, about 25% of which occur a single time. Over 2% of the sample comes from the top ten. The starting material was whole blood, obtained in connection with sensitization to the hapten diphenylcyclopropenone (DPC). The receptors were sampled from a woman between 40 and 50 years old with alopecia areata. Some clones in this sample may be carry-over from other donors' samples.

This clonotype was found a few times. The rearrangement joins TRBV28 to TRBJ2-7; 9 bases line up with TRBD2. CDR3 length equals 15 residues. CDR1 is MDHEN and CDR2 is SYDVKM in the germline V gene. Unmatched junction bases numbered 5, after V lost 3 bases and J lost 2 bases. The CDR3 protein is CASSFGGGVAYEQYF. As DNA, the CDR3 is TGTGCCAGCAGTTTCGGCGGGGGGGTAGCCTACGAGCAGTACTTC. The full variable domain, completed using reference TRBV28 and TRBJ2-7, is DVKVTQSSRYLVKRTGEKVFLECVQDMDHENMFWYRQDPGLGLRLIYFSYDVKMKEKGDIPEGYSVSREKKERFSLILESASTNQTSMYLCASSFGGGVAYEQYFGPGTRLTVT.

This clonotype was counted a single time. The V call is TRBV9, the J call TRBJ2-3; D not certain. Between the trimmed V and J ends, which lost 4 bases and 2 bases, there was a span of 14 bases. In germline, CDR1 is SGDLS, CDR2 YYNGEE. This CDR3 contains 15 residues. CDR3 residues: CASSPRTGFTDTQYF. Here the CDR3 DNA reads TGTGCCAGCAGCCCCCGGACCGGATTCACAGATACGCAGTATTTT.

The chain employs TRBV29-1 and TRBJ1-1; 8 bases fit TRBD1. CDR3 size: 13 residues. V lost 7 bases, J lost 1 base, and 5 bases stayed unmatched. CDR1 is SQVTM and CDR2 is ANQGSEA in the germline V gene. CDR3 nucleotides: TGCAGCGGGAACAGGGGGAAGAACACTGAAGCTTTCTTT. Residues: CSGNRGKNTEAFF.

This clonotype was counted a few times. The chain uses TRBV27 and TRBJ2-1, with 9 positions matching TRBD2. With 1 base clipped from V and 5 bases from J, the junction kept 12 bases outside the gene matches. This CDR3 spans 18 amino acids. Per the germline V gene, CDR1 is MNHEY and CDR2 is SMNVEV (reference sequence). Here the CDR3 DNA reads TGTGCCAGCAGTTTATTCTCCCGCGGGAGGGGGCCCCACAATGAGCAGTTCTTC. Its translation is CASSLFSRGRGPHNEQFF.

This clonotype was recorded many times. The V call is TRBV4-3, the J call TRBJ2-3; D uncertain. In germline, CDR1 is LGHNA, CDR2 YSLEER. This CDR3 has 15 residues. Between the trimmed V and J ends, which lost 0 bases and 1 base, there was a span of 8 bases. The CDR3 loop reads CASSQEKHGTDTQYF. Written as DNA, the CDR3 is TGCGCCAGCAGCCAAGAAAAGCACGGCACAGATACGCAGTATTTT.

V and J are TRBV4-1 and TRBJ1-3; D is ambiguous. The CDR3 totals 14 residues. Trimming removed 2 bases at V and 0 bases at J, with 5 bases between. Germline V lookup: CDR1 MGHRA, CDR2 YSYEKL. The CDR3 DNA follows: TGCGCCAGCAGCCAATGGAACTCTGGAAACACCATATATTTT. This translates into CASSQWNSGNTIYF.

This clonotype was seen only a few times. The CDR3 protein is CASSLESLAGYNEQFF. The CDR3 DNA reads TGTGCCAGCAGCTTGGAAAGCCTAGCGGGTTACAATGAGCAGTTCTTC. The V call is TRBV5-4, the J call TRBJ2-1; 8 nucleotides line up with TRBD2. The J segment lost 4 bases and the V segment lost 0 bases, leaving 6 bases of the junction unmatched. The CDR3 consists of 16 residues. The V gene's germline CDR1 is SGHNT and CDR2 YYREEE (reference sequence).

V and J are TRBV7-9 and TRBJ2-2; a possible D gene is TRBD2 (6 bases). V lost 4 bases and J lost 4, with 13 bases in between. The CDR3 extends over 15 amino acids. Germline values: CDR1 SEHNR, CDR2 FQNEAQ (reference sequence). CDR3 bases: TGTGCCAGCAGCTCTGATAGGCGGGGCACCGGGGAGCTGTTTTTT. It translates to CASSSDRRGTGELFF.

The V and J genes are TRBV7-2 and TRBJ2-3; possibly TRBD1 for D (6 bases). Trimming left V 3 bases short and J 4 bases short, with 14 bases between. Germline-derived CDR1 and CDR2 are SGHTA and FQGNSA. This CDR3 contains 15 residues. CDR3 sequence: CASSFGRGVADTQYF. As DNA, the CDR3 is TGTGCCAGCAGCTTTGGCAGGGGAGTCGCAGATACGCAGTATTTT. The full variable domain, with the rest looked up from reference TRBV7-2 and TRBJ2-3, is GAGVSQSPSNKVTEKGKDVELRCDPISGHTALYWYRQSLGQGLEFLIYFQGNSAPDKSGLPSDRFSAERTGGSVSTLTIQRTQQEDSAVYLCASSFGRGVADTQYFGPGTRLTVL.

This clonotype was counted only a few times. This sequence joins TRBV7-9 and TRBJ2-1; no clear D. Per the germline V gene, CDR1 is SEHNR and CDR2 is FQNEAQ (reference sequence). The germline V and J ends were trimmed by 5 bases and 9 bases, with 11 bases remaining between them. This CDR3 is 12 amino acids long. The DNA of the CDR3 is TGTGCCAGCAGCCCTTTACTGGGTGAGCAGTTCTTC. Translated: CASSPLLGEQFF.

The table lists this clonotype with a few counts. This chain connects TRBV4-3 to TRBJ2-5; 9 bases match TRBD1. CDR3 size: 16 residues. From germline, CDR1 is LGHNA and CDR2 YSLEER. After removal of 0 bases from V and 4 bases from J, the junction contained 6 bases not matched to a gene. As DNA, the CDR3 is TGCGCCAGCAGCCAAGAAGGGGACAGGGAGGGAGAGACCCAGTACTTC. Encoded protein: CASSQEGDREGETQYF.

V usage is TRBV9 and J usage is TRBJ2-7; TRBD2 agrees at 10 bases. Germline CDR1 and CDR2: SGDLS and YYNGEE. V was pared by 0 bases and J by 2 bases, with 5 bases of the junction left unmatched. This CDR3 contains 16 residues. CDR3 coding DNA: TGTGCCAGCAGCGTAGGAGTAGCGGGAGGTGCCTACGAGCAGTACTTC. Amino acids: CASSVGVAGGAYEQYF. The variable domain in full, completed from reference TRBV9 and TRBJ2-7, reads DSGVTQTPKHLITATGQRVTLRCSPRSGDLSVYWYQQSLDQGLQFLIQYYNGEERAKGNILERFSAQQFPDLHSELNLSSLELGDSALYFCASSVGVAGGAYEQYFGPGTRLTVT.

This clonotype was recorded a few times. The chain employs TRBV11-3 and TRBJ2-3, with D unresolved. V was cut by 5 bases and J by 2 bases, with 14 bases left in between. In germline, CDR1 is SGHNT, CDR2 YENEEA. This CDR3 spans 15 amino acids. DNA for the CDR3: TGTGCCAGCAGCGAACGACCGACACCCACAGATACGCAGTATTTT. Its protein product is CASSERPTPTDTQYF.

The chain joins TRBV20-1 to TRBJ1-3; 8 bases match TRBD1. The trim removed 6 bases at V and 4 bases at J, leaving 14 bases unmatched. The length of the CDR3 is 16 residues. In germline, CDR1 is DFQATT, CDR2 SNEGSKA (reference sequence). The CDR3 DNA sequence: TGCAGTGCCACCAGCCTTCAGGGGGCGCCGGGAAACACCATATATTTT. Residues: CSATSLQGAPGNTIYF.

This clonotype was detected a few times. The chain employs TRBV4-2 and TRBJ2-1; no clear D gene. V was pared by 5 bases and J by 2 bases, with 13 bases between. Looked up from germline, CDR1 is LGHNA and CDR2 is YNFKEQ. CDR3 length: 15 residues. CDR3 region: CASSSRRDAYNEQFF. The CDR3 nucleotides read TGTGCCAGCAGCTCCCGCCGAGACGCCTACAATGAGCAGTTCTTC.

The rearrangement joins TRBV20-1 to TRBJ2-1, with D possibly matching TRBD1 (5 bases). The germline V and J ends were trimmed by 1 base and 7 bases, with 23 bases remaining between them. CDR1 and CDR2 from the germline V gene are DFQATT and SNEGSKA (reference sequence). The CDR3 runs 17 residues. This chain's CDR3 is CSARVIPRQSIVNEQFF. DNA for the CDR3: TGCAGTGCTAGAGTGATTCCTCGACAGTCTATCGTGAATGAGCAGTTCTTC.

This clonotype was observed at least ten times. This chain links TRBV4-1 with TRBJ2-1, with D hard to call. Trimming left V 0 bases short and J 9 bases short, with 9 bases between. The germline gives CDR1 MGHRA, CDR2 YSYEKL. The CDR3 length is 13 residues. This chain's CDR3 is CASSQEERSEQFF. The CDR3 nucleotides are TGCGCCAGCAGCCAAGAGGAGCGAAGTGAGCAGTTCTTC.

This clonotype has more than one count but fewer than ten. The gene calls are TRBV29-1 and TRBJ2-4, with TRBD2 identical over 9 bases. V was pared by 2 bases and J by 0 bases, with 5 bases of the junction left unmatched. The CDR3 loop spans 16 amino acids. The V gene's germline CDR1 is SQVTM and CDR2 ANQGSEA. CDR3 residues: CSVEQGLAEAKNIQYF. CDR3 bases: TGCAGCGTTGAACAGGGACTAGCCGAAGCCAAAAACATTCAGTACTTC.

The chain's CDR3 is CASIMRQRNTEAFF. The DNA for the CDR3 is TGTGCCAGCATCATGCGACAGCGGAACACTGAAGCTTTCTTT. This chain uses TRBV12-3 or TRBV12-4 with TRBJ1-1; a weak D match, TRBD1 (5 bases). This CDR3 has 14 amino acids. V was pared by 7 bases and J by 1 base, with 13 bases between.

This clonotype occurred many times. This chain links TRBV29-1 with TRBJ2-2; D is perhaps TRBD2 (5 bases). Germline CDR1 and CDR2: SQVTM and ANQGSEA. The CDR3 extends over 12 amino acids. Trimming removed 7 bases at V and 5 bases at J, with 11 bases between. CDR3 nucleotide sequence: TGCAGCGGGGTTCGAGGGACCGGGGAGCTGTTTTTT. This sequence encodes CSGVRGTGELFF.

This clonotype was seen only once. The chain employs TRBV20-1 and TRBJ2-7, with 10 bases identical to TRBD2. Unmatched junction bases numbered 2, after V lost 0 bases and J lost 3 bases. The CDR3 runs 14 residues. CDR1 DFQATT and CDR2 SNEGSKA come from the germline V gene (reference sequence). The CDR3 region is CSARELAGHYEQYF. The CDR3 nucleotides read TGCAGTGCTAGAGAACTAGCGGGACACTACGAGCAGTACTTC.

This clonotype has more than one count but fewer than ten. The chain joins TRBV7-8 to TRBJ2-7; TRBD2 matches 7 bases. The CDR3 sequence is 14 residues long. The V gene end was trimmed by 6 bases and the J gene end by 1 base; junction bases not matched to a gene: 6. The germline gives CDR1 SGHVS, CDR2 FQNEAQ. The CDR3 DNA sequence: TGTGCCAGCAGGCTAGGACTAGGATCCTACGAGCAGTACTTC. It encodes CASRLGLGSYEQYF.

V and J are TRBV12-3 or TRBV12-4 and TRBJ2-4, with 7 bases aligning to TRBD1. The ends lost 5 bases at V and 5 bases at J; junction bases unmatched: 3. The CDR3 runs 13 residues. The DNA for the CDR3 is TGTGCCAGCAGTAGACAGGGTGAAAACATTCAGTACTTC. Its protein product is CASSRQGENIQYF.

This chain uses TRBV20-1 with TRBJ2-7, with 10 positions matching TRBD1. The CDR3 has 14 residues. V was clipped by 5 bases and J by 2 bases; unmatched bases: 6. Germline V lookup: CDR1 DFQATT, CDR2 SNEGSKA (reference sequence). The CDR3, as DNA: TGCAGTGCTCTGGGACAGGGGATCGCCTACGAGCAGTACTTC. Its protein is CSALGQGIAYEQYF.

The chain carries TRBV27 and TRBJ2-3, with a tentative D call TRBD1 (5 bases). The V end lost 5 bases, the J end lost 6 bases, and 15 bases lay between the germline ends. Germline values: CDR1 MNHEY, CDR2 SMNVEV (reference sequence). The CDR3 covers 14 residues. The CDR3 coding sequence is TGTGCCAGCAGTCCCCTTCAGGGCCGGGATACGCAGTATTTT. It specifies CASSPLQGRDTQYF.

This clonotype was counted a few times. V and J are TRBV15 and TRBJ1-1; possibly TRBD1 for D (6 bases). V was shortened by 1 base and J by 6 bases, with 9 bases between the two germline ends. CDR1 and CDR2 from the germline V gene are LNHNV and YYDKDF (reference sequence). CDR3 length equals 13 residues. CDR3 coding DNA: TGTGCCACCAGCAGAGCGGGACATCCTGAAGCTTTCTTT. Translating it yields CATSRAGHPEAFF.

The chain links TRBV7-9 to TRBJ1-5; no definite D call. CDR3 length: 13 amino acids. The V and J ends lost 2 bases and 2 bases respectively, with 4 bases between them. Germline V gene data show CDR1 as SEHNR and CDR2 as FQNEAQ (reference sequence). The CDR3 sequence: CASSLHGNQPQHF. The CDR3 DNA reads TGTGCCAGCAGCTTACATGGCAATCAGCCCCAGCATTTT. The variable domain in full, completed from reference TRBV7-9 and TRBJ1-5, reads DTGVSQNPRHKITKRGQNVTFRCDPISEHNRLYWYRQTLGQGPEFLTYFQNEAQLEKSRLLSDRFSAERPKGSFSTLEIQRTEQGDSAMYLCASSLHGNQPQHFGDGTRLSIL.

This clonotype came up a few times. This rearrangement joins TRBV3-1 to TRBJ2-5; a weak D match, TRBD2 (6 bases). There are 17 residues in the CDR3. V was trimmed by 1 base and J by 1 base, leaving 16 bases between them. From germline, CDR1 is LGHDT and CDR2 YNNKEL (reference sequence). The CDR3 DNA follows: TGTGCCAGCAGCCAAGTGCTAGCGAGAACTGTCCAAGAGACCCAGTACTTC. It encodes CASSQVLARTVQETQYF.

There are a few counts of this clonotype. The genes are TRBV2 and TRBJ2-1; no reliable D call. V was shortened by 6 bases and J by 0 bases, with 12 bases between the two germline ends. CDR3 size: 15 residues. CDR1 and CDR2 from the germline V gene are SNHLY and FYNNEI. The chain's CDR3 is CASRSQASSYNEQFF. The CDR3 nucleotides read TGTGCCAGCAGATCTCAGGCGAGCTCCTACAATGAGCAGTTCTTC. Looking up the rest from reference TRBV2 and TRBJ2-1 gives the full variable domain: EPEVTQTPSHQVTQMGQEVILRCVPISNHLYFYWYRQILGQKVEFLVSFYNNEISEKSEIFDDQFSVERPDGSNFTLKIRSTKLEDSAMYFCASRSQASSYNEQFFGPGTRLTVL.

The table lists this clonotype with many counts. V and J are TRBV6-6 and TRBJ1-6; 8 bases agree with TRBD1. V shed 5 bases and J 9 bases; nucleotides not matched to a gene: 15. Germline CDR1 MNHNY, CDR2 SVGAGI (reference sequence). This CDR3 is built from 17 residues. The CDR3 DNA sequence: TGTGCCAGCAGTCCCTATCCGGACAGGGAAGATAGTTCACCCCTCCACTTT. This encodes CASSPYPDREDSSPLHF.

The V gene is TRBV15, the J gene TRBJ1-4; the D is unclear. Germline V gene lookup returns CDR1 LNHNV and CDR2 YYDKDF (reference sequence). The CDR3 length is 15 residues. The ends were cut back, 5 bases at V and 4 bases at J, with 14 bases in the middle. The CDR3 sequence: CATSVQTSGNEKLFF. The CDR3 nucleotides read TGTGCCACCAGCGTTCAAACAAGTGGTAATGAAAAACTGTTTTTT. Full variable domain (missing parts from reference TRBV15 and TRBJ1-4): DAMVIQNPRYQVTQFGKPVTLSCSQTLNHNVMYWYQQKSSQAPKLLFHYYDKDFNNEADTPDNFQSRRPNTSFCFLDIRSPGLGDTAMYLCATSVQTSGNEKLFFGSGTQLSVL.

CDR3 amino acids: CASSLGDTSYEQYF. The CDR3 DNA sequence: TGCGCCAGCAGCTTGGGGGATACCTCGTACGAGCAGTACTTC. The V gene is TRBV5-1, the J gene TRBJ2-7; no clear D gene. Looked up from germline, CDR1 is SGHRS and CDR2 is YFSETQ. V shed 0 bases and J shed 4 bases, with 11 bases lying between them. The CDR3 has 14 residues.